The 26 T cell receptor beta chains below were found in one sample sequenced in a study of blood T cell repertoires in COVID-19. Method: immunoSEQ multiplex PCR; TCRdb's copy keeps in-frame clones and lacks some. This table holds over 90,000 clones, around 83% found once. Source material: peripheral blood. The receptors were sampled from a woman between 55 and 75 years old in a cohort sampled during active or convalescent COVID-19.

The rearrangement joins TRBV24-1 to TRBJ1-2; D is perhaps TRBD1 (6 bases). Germline values: CDR1 KGHDR, CDR2 SFDVKD. The CDR3 extends over 14 amino acids. Trimming left V 2 bases short and J 8 bases short, with 14 bases between. The CDR3 DNA sequence: TGTGCCACCAGTGATTCACACAGGGTGAAGGGCTACACCTTC. It encodes CATSDSHRVKGYTF.

This clone was observed a few times. The chain links TRBV5-4 to TRBJ2-1; 13 nucleotides align to TRBD2. Per the germline V gene, CDR1 is SGHNT and CDR2 is YYREEE (reference sequence). The CDR3 runs 16 residues. Trimming cost V 4 bases and J 0 bases; bases outside gene matches: 1. The CDR3 region has the DNA TGTGCCAGCAGCACTAGCGGGGGGGTCTCCTACAATGAGCAGTTCTTC. As protein: CASSTSGGVSYNEQFF.

This clone was counted a few times. As DNA, the CDR3 is TGTGCCAGCAGACCAGGACTAGCGCAGGAGACCCAGTACTTC. It specifies CASRPGLAQETQYF. The chain has TRBV28 and TRBJ2-5, with 9 positions matching TRBD2. V lost 6 bases and J lost 5; bases outside the gene matches: 7. The CDR3 has 14 residues. Germline values: CDR1 MDHEN, CDR2 SYDVKM.

This sequence joins TRBV6-5 and TRBJ1-2; TRBD1 is a possible D gene (6 bases). The CDR3 contains 15 residues. The germline V gene has CDR1 MNHEY and CDR2 SVGAGI. Trimming took 7 bases from V and 4 from J, leaving 19 bases between them. Written as DNA, the CDR3 is TGTGCCAGCACCGAGGGGGGGGGTGGAGGCTATGGCTACACCTTC. Translation gives CASTEGGGGGYGYTF.

The chain combines TRBV30 with TRBJ2-6; D is ambiguous. The V end was cut by 0 bases, the J end by 0 bases, with 9 bases between. Per the germline V gene, CDR1 is GTSNPN and CDR2 is SVGIG (reference sequence). This CDR3 region has 16 residues. CDR3 nucleotides: TGTGCCTGGAGTGTACTGAAGATCTCTGGGGCCAACGTCCTGACTTTC. This gives the protein CAWSVLKISGANVLTF.

This sequence joins TRBV29-1 and TRBJ2-7; 10 bases are shared with TRBD1. The V gene end was trimmed by 7 bases and the J gene end by 5 bases; junction bases not matched to a gene: 5. CDR3 length: 12 amino acids. The V gene's germline CDR1 is SQVTM and CDR2 ANQGSEA. This CDR3 is CSGSGTGDEQYF. In nucleotides, the CDR3 is TGCAGCGGCTCCGGGACAGGGGACGAGCAGTACTTC.

This rearrangement joins TRBV11-1 to TRBJ2-2; the D gene is possibly TRBD1 (6 bases). Germline V gene data show CDR1 as SGHAT and CDR2 as FQDESV (reference sequence). The ends were cut back, 5 bases at V and 2 bases at J, with 12 bases in the middle. CDR3 length: 15 residues. Written as DNA, the CDR3 is TGTGCCAGCAGCACCGGACAGCCTAACACCGGGGAGCTGTTTTTT. Its protein is CASSTGQPNTGELFF.

This chain joins TRBV7-2 and TRBJ1-2; no clear D gene. This CDR3 spans 13 amino acids. Trimming removed 4 bases at V and 2 bases at J, with 8 bases between. Germline V gene sequence: CDR1 SGHTA, CDR2 FQGNSA. CDR3 in DNA: TGTGCCAGCAGCTATGATGCGAACTATGGCTACACCTTC. This encodes CASSYDANYGYTF.

The genes are TRBV28 and TRBJ2-7; tentative D call: TRBD1 (5 bases). V was pared by 2 bases and J by 3 bases, with 14 bases between. The germline V gene encodes CDR1 MDHEN and CDR2 SYDVKM. This CDR3 is built from 15 residues. CDR3 in DNA: TGTGCCAGCAGTTTAAGGCAGGGTTCCCTCTACGAGCAGTACTTC. The encoded protein is CASSLRQGSLYEQYF.

The chain couples TRBV5-5 to TRBJ2-1; TRBD1 matches 8 bases. From germline, CDR1 is SGHKS and CDR2 YYEKEE (reference sequence). The V segment lost 5 bases and the J segment 4 bases; nucleotides outside the gene matches: 11. CDR3 length: 16 residues. CDR3 sequence: CASSGARDRRYNEQFF. CDR3 bases: TGTGCCAGCAGTGGGGCCCGGGACAGGCGATACAATGAGCAGTTCTTC.

This clone was observed a handful of times. CDR3: CASSPGGTGQPQHF. CDR3 bases: TGTGCCAGCTCTCCGGGGGGGACGGGTCAGCCCCAGCATTTT. The V and J genes are TRBV18 and TRBJ1-5; D perhaps matches TRBD1 (5 bases). Germline CDR1 is KGHSH and CDR2 is LQKENI. This CDR3 contains 14 residues. The ends were cut back, 6 bases at V and 6 bases at J, with 15 bases in the middle.

The genes are TRBV5-8 and TRBJ1-2, with 9 nucleotides matching TRBD1. The CDR3 length is 14 residues. Germline CDR1 is SGHTS and CDR2 is YDEGEE. Germline trimming cut 4 bases from V and 4 bases from J; bases unmatched to any gene: 5. In DNA form, the CDR3 reads TGTGCCAGCAGCCCGACGGACAGGGGCTATGGCTACACCTTC. As protein: CASSPTDRGYGYTF.

V gene TRBV20-1 combines with J gene TRBJ2-1, with TRBD2 matching over 8 bases. CDR3 length: 15 residues. In germline, CDR1 is DFQATT, CDR2 SNEGSKA (reference sequence). J lost 2 bases, V lost 3 bases, and 6 bases had no gene match. The DNA for the CDR3 is TGCAGTGCTAGTAGGGGACTAGGACCCTACAATGAGCAGTTCTTC. As protein: CSASRGLGPYNEQFF.

The V and J genes are TRBV5-6 and TRBJ2-3; no firm D call. The CDR3 covers 11 residues. V lost 3 bases and J lost 6, with 5 bases in between. Germline V gene lookup returns CDR1 SGHDT and CDR2 YYEEEE. The CDR3 reads CASSSLDTQYF. The CDR3 DNA sequence: TGTGCCAGCAGCTCCTTGGATACGCAGTATTTT.

The chain uses TRBV28 and TRBJ1-2, with TRBD1 matching 7 bases. CDR1 MDHEN and CDR2 SYDVKM come from the germline V gene. The length of the CDR3 is 15 residues. The V segment lost 6 bases and the J segment 4 bases; nucleotides outside the gene matches: 11. CDR3 protein: CASRPNRGSSYGYTF. The CDR3 DNA sequence: TGTGCCAGCAGGCCGAACAGGGGTTCTAGCTATGGCTACACCTTC.

This chain joins TRBV7-3 and TRBJ1-2, with 11 bases matching TRBD1. V shed 5 bases and J 1 base; nucleotides not matched to a gene: 6. Germline V lookup: CDR1 SGHTA, CDR2 FQGTGA. This CDR3 contains 16 residues. The CDR3: CASSRTGGRDNYGYTF. CDR3 in DNA: TGTGCCAGCAGCCGGACAGGGGGCAGGGATAACTATGGCTACACCTTC.

J is TRBJ2-1 and V is TRBV11-2; D unclear. The CDR3 contains 14 residues. Germline V lookup: CDR1 SGHAT, CDR2 FQNNGV. V dropped 6 bases and J dropped 6 bases, with 15 bases sitting between them. The CDR3 region has the DNA TGTGCCAGCAGGCCGACCGTTAGCACCAATGAGCAGTTCTTC. It encodes CASRPTVSTNEQFF.

The J gene is TRBJ1-3, the V gene TRBV5-8; 8 bases are a match to TRBD1. Germline trimming cut 0 bases from V and 4 bases from J; bases unmatched to any gene: 3. Germline V gives CDR1 SGHTS, CDR2 YDEGEE. The CDR3 runs to 15 residues. The chain's CDR3 is CASSLGTGQGNTIYF. CDR3 bases: TGTGCCAGCAGCTTGGGGACAGGGCAAGGAAACACCATATATTTT.

V usage is TRBV6-6 and J usage is TRBJ2-7; 8 nucleotides agree with TRBD2. Germline loops: CDR1 MNHNY, CDR2 SVGAGI (reference sequence). The length of the CDR3 is 14 residues. V dropped 7 bases and J dropped 2; count of bases not matched to a gene: 7. CDR3 sequence reads: CASTLAGSTYEQYF. DNA for the CDR3: TGTGCCAGCACTTTAGCGGGGTCGACCTACGAGCAGTACTTC.

The chain couples TRBV7-8 to TRBJ1-2, with 7 bases identical to TRBD1. V shed 5 bases, J shed 7 bases, and the junction held 13 bases outside the gene matches. CDR3 length: 15 amino acids. Germline V gene sequence: CDR1 SGHVS, CDR2 FQNEAQ. The CDR3 bases are TGTGCCAGCAGCCCCACCCAACCGACAGGGTTTGGCTACACCTTC. Translation gives CASSPTQPTGFGYTF.

This chain connects TRBV2 to TRBJ1-2; D gene unclear. The CDR3 totals 12 residues. Germline loops: CDR1 SNHLY, CDR2 FYNNEI. The V gene lost 2 bases and the J gene lost 14 bases, with 15 bases spanning the gap. CDR3 coding DNA: TGTGCCAGCAGTGAACTGGCAGGCAGTCAAACCTTC. It translates to CASSELAGSQTF.

The rearrangement joins TRBV5-5 to TRBJ2-7; 8 bases are shared with TRBD1. The CDR3 extends over 15 amino acids. After removal of 4 bases from V and 5 bases from J, the junction contained 11 bases not matched to a gene. CDR1 and CDR2 from the germline V gene are SGHKS and YYEKEE (reference sequence). The CDR3 sequence: CASSTHTGGRNEQYF. CDR3 nucleotides: TGTGCCAGCAGCACCCATACAGGGGGAAGGAACGAGCAGTACTTC.

The DNA for the CDR3 is TGTGCCAGCAGTCCCCCGGGACAGGGCGGCAATCAGCCCCAGCATTTT. It codes for CASSPPGQGGNQPQHF. The chain is built from TRBV28 and TRBJ1-5, with 9 nucleotides matching TRBD1. Trimming at V came to 5 bases and at J to 2 bases, leaving 7 bases not matched to a gene. Per germline, CDR1 MDHEN and CDR2 SYDVKM. This CDR3 contains 16 residues.

The V call is TRBV21-1, the J call TRBJ2-7; the table's D call, TRBD2, has no DNA check behind it. TRBV21-1 constitutes a pseudogene. The CDR3 runs to 9 residues. CDR3 DNA sequence: TGTGCCCCGGGGAGAGAGCAGTACTTC. Protein: CAPGREQYF.

This clone occurred once. The rearrangement joins TRBV12-5 to TRBJ2-1; TRBD2 aligns across 12 bases. CDR3 length equals 14 residues. The junction had 5 bases not matched to a gene; V was cut back by 5 bases and J by 9 bases. Germline V gene lookup returns CDR1 LGHNT and CDR2 FRNRAP. The CDR3 sequence is CASGLAGGPGEQFF. Here the CDR3 DNA reads TGTGCTAGTGGTCTAGCGGGAGGGCCGGGTGAGCAGTTCTTC.

The chain joins TRBV19 to TRBJ2-2; TRBD2 matches 12 bases. The ends lost 4 bases at V and 5 bases at J; junction bases unmatched: 8. Germline CDR1 is LNHDA and CDR2 is SQIVND (reference sequence). The CDR3 runs 17 residues. This CDR3 reads CASSTSLAGGLTGELFF. The CDR3 bases are TGTGCCAGTAGTACCTCTCTAGCGGGGGGGCTGACCGGGGAGCTGTTTTTT.